This entry describes one T cell receptor (beta chain). Its antigen is not known. Deletions cut 2 bases from V and 2 bases from J, with 16 bases between. The germline V gene has CDR1 SEHNR and CDR2 FQNEAQ (reference sequence). The CDR3 totals 17 residues. The entry originates in a study of T cell responses to AZD1222 COVID-19 vaccine. Study-level results: Clonal diversity may have been underestimated, and the donors were mostly white British, with more females than males. Increased Spike-specific TCR breadth and depth were observed after two AZD1222 doses. Within unmutated variant regions lay the reported targets of nearly half of spike-specific TCRs. The study sampled repertoires only after the peak T cell response.

Assay used: immunoSEQ multiplex PCR; TCRdb lists only in-frame clones, some missing. The repertoire holds 140,000 to 150,000 clones, 75% to 95% seen once, with around 2.8% in the top ten. The sequences come from peripheral blood, collected on day 0 of MenACWY control vaccination. The clonotype originates from an adult in good health. This chain links TRBV7-9 with TRBJ1-3; tentative D call: TRBD1 (5 bases). This CDR3 reads CASSLWLVGTAGNTIYF. In nucleotides, the CDR3 is TGTGCCAGCAGCTTATGGTTAGTCGGGACGGCTGGAAACACCATATATTTT.